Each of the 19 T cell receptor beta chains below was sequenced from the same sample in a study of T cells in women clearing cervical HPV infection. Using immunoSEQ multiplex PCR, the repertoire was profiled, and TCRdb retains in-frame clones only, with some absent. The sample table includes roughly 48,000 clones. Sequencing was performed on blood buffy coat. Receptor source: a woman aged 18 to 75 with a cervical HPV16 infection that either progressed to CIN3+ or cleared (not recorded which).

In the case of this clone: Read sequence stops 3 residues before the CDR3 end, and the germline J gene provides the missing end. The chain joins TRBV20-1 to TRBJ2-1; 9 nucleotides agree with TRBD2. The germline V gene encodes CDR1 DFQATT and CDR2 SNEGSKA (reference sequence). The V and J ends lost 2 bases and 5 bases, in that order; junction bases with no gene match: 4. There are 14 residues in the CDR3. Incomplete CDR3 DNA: TGCAGTGCTAGAAAGCGGGAGGCCCACAATGAG. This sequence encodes CSARKREAHNE. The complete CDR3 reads CSARKREAHNEQFF.

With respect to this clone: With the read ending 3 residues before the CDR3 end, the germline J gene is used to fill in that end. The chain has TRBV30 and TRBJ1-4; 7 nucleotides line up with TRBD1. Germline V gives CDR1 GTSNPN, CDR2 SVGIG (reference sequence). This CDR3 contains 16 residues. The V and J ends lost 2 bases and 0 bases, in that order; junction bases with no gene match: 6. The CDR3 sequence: CAWSQGDSTTNEKLFF. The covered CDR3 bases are TGTGCCTGGAGTCAAGGGGACAGTACAACTAATGAAAAA.

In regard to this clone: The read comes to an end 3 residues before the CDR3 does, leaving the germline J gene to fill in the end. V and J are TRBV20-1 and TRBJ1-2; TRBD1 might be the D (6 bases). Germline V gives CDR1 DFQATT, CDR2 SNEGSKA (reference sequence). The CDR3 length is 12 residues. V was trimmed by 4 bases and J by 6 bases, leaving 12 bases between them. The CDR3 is CSAKTGKDGYTF. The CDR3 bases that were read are TGCAGTGCTAAAACAGGGAAGGATGGC.

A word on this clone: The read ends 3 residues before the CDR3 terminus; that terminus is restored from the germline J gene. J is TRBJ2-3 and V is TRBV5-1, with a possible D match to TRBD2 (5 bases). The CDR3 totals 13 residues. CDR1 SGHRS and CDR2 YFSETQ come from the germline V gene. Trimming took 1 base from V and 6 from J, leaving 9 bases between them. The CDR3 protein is CASSLSGSDTQYF. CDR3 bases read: TGCGCCAGCAGCTTGAGCGGAAGCGATACG.

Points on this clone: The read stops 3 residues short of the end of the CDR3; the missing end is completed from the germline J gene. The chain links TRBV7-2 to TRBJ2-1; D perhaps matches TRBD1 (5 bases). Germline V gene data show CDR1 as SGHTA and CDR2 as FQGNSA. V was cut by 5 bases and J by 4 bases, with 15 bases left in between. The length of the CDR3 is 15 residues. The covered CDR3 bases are TGTGCCAGCAGCCCGCCGTCCAGGGTATACAATGAG. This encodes CASSPPSRVYNE. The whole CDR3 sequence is CASSPPSRVYNEQFF.

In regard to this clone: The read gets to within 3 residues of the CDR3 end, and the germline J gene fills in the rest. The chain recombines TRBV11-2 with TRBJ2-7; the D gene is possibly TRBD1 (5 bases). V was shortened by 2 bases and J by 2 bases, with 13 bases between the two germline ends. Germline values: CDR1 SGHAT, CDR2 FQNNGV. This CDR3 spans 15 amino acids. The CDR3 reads CASSLLTGATYEQYF. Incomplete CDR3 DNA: TGTGCCAGCAGCTTACTCACAGGCGCGACCTACGAG.

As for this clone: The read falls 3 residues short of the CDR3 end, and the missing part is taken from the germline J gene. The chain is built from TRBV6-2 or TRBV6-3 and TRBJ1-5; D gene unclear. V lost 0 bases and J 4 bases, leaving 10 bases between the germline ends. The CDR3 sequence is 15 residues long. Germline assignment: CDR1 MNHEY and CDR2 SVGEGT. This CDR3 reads CASSYSTAVNQPQHF. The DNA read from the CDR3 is TGTGCCAGCAGTTACTCGACGGCGGTTAATCAGCCC.

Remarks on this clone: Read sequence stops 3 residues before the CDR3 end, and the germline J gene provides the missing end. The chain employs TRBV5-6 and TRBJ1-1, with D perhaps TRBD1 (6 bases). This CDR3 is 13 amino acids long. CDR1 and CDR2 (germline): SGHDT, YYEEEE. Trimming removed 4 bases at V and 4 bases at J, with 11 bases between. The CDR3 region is CASSQIRGTEAFF. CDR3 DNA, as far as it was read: TGTGCCAGCAGCCAAATCAGGGGCACTGAA.

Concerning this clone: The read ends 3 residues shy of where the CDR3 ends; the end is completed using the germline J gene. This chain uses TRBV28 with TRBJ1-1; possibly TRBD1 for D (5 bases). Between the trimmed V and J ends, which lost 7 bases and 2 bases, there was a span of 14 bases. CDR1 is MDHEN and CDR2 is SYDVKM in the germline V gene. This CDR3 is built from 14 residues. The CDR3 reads CASNPPGQNTEAFF. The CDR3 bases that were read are TGTGCCAGCAACCCACCCGGACAAAACACTGAA.

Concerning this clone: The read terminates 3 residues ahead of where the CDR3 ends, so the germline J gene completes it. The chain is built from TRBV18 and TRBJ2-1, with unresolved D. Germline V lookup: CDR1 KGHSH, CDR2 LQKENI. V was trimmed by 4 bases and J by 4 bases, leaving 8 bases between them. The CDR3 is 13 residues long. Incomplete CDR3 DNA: TGTGCCAGCTCACACGAACGGTACAATGAG. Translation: CASSHERYNE. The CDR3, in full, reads CASSHERYNEQFF.

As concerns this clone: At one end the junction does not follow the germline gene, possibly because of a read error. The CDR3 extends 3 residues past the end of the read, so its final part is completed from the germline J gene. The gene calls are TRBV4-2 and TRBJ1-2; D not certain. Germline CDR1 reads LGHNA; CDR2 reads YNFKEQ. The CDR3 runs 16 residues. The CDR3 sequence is CASSQVGRERYYGYTF. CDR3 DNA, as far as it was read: TGTGCCAGTAGCCAAGTTGGGCGGGAACGATACTATGGC.

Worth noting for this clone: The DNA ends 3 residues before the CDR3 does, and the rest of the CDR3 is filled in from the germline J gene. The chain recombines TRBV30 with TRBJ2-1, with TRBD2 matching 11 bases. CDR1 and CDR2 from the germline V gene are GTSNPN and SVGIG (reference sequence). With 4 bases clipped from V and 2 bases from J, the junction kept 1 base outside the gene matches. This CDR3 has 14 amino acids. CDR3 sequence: CAWNSGRAYNEQFF. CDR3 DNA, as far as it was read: TGTGCCTGGAATAGCGGGAGGGCCTACAATGAG.

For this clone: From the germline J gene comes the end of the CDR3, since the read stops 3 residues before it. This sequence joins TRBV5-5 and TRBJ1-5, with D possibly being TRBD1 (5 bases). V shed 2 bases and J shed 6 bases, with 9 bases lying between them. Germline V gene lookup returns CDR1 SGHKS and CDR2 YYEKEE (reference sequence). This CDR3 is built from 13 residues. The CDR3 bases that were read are TGTGCCAGCAGCTTATCAGGGTTTCAGCCC. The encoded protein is CASSLSGFQP. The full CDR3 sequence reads CASSLSGFQPQHF.

The sequenced part of the CDR3 DNA is TGCGCCAGCAGCTTGGACACCTTCTCTAGCACAGATACG. Its translation: CASSLDTFSSTDT. The full CDR3 is CASSLDTFSSTDTQYF. V usage is TRBV5-1 and J usage is TRBJ2-3; D is undetermined. The read terminates 3 residues ahead of where the CDR3 ends, so the germline J gene completes it. The CDR3 is 16 amino acids. Per germline, CDR1 SGHRS and CDR2 YFSETQ. The V and J ends lost 0 bases and 0 bases respectively, with 11 bases between them. Filled out from reference TRBV5-1 and TRBJ2-3, the complete variable domain reads KAGVTQTPRYLIKTRGQQVTLSCSPISGHRSVSWYQQTPGQGLQFLFEYFSETQRNKGNFPGRFSGRQFSNSRSEMNVSTLELGDSALYLCASSLDTFSSTDTQYFGPGTRLTVL.

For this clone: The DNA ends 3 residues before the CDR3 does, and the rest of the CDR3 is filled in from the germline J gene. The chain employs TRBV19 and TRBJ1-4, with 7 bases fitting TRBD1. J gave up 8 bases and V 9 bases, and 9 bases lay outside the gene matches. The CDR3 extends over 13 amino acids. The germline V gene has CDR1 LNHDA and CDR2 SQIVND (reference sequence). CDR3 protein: CASTDRVKEKLFF. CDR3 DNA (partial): TGTGCCAGCACCGACAGGGTGAAAGAAAAA. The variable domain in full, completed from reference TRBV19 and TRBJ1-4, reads DGGITQSPKYLFRKEGQNVTLSCEQNLNHDAMYWYRQDPGQGLRLIYYSQIVNDFQKGDIAEGYSVSREKKESFPLTVTSAQKNPTAFYLCASTDRVKEKLFFGSGTQLSVL.

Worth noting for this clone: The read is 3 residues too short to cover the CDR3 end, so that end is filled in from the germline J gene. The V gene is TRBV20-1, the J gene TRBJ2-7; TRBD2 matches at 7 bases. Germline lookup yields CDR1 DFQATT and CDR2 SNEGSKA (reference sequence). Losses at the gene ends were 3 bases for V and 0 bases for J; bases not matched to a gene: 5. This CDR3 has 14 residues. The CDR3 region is CSARGAGTSYEQYF. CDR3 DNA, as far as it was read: TGCAGTGCTAGGGGAGCGGGAACCTCCTACGAG.

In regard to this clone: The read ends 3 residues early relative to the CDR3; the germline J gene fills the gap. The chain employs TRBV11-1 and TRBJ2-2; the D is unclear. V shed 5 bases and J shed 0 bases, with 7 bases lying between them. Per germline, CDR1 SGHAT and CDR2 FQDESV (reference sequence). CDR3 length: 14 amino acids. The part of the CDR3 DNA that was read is TGTGCCAGCAGCCCCTACGCGAACACCGGGGAG. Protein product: CASSPYANTGE. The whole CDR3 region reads CASSPYANTGELFF. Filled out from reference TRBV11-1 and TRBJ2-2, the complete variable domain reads EAEVAQSPRYKITEKSQAVAFWCDPISGHATLYWYRQILGQGPELLVQFQDESVVDDSQLPKDRFSAERLKGVDSTLKIQPAELGDSAMYLCASSPYANTGELFFGEGSRLTVL.

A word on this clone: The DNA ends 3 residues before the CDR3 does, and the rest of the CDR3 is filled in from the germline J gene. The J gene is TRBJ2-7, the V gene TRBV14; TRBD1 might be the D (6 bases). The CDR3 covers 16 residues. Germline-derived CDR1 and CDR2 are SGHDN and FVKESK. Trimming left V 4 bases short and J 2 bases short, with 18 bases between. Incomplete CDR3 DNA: TGTGCCAGCAGCCCCCGCCCTAGGACAGCTACCTACGAG. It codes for CASSPRPRTATYE. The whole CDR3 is CASSPRPRTATYEQYF.

Partial CDR3 DNA: TGTGCCAGTAGTATATCCCCACTAACTACTAGTGGC. Its translation is CASSISPLTTSG. The full CDR3 sequence reads CASSISPLTTSGYTF. V is TRBV19 and J is TRBJ1-2; D is unresolved. The CDR3 goes on 3 residues after the read ends, and that part is filled in from the germline J gene. V was trimmed by 2 bases and J by 7 bases, leaving 17 bases between them. Germline CDR1 LNHDA, CDR2 SQIVND (reference sequence). This CDR3 is built from 15 residues.